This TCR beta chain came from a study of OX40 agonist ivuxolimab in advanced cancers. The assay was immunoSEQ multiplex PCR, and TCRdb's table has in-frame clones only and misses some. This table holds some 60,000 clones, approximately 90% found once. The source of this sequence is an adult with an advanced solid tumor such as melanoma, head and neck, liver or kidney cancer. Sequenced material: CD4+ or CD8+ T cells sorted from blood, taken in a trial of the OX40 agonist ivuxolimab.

The CDR3 is CASSFSGVSQETQYF. The CDR3 DNA sequence: TGTGCCAGCAGCTTCAGCGGGGTTTCCCAAGAGACCCAGTACTTC. The genes are TRBV11-3 and TRBJ2-5; 7 bases align to TRBD2. CDR1 is SGHNT and CDR2 is YENEEA in the germline V gene. Trimming took 3 bases from V and 1 from J; bases not matched to a gene: 5. The CDR3 runs to 15 residues.